This is a list of T cell receptor beta chains from one sample in a study of T cell responses to AZD1222 COVID-19 vaccine. Generated by immunoSEQ multiplex PCR, the TCRdb table keeps only in-frame clones and is missing some. The sample includes about 140,000 clones, approximately 93% seen only once; the top ten take more than 0.85%. This specimen consisted of peripheral blood, obtained on day 0 of MenACWY control vaccination. The receptors originated from an adult in good health. CDR3s include the opening cysteine and the closing phenylalanine or tryptophan. The order of the fields is D gene, J gene, V gene, CDR3 DNA, CDR3 protein. A D gene is named only where the DNA matches it firmly.

d_gene: NA; j_gene: TRBJ1-6; v_gene: TRBV5-6; CDR3nt: TGTGCCAGCAGCTTGTTAAGGACAGTAAATAATTCACCCCTCCACTTT; CDR3aa: CASSLLRTVNNSPLHF
d_gene: NA; j_gene: TRBJ2-7; v_gene: TRBV2; CDR3nt: TGTGCCAGCAGTGGGGCCGGACCTCGTTACGAGCAGTACTTC; CDR3aa: CASSGAGPRYEQYF
d_gene: NA; j_gene: TRBJ1-2; v_gene: TRBV6-5; CDR3nt: TGTGCCAGCAGAACCCGGACAAGTGGCTACACCTTC; CDR3aa: CASRTRTSGYTF
d_gene: NA; j_gene: TRBJ1-1; v_gene: TRBV27; CDR3nt: TGTGCCAGCAGTTTATGGGGTAGGGTTGGCGCTGAAGCTTTCTTT; CDR3aa: CASSLWGRVGAEAFF
d_gene: NA; j_gene: TRBJ1-5; v_gene: TRBV4-1; CDR3nt: TGCGCCAGCAGCCAGCAGGTTAATCAGCCCCAGCATTTT; CDR3aa: CASSQQVNQPQHF
d_gene: NA; j_gene: TRBJ2-1; v_gene: TRBV9; CDR3nt: TGTGCCAGCAGCGTATCCAATGAGCAGTTCTTC; CDR3aa: CASSVSNEQFF
d_gene: NA; j_gene: TRBJ1-4; v_gene: TRBV15; CDR3nt: TGTGCCACCAGCAGAGAATCAGGGGAAAAACTGTTTTTT; CDR3aa: CATSRESGEKLFF
d_gene: TRBD1; j_gene: TRBJ2-7; v_gene: TRBV19; CDR3nt: TGTGCCAGTACCCGGGACAGGGACTCCTACGAGCAGTACTTC; CDR3aa: CASTRDRDSYEQYF
d_gene: NA; j_gene: TRBJ2-1; v_gene: TRBV11-2; CDR3nt: TGTGCCAGCGTCACCCGTCAGGGACCCAGCTACAATGAGCAGTTCTTC; CDR3aa: CASVTRQGPSYNEQFF
d_gene: TRBD1; j_gene: TRBJ1-3; v_gene: TRBV9; CDR3nt: TGTGCCAGCAGCCAACAGGGGAATGGAAACACCATATATTTT; CDR3aa: CASSQQGNGNTIYF
d_gene: NA; j_gene: TRBJ1-1; v_gene: TRBV28; CDR3nt: TGTGCCAGCACATATCAGGGGTATGTAACTGAAGCTTTCTTT; CDR3aa: CASTYQGYVTEAFF
d_gene: NA; j_gene: TRBJ1-5; v_gene: TRBV20-1; CDR3nt: TGCAGTGCTAGTCATGCGGGTTCTAATCAGCCCCAGCATTTT; CDR3aa: CSASHAGSNQPQHF
d_gene: NA; j_gene: TRBJ2-1; v_gene: TRBV2; CDR3nt: TGTGCCAGCATGGGGGGGCGCCTCTACAATGAGCAGTTCTTC; CDR3aa: CASMGGRLYNEQFF
d_gene: NA; j_gene: TRBJ1-6; v_gene: TRBV27; CDR3nt: TGTGCCAGCAGTTCCCTGAGTTTGCGGGGCGATAATTCACCCCTCCACTTT; CDR3aa: CASSSLSLRGDNSPLHF
d_gene: NA; j_gene: TRBJ1-1; v_gene: TRBV15; CDR3nt: TGTGCCACCAGCAGAGAAGCTGAAGCTTTCTTT; CDR3aa: CATSREAEAFF
d_gene: NA; j_gene: TRBJ2-1; v_gene: TRBV29-1; CDR3nt: TGCAGCGTTGAAGAAGATTGGGGGTGGGCCTACAATGAGCAGTTCTTC; CDR3aa: CSVEEDWGWAYNEQFF
d_gene: NA; j_gene: TRBJ2-6; v_gene: TRBV2; CDR3nt: TGTGCCAGCAGTGAGGCAGGTTTCTCTGGGGCCAACGTCCTGACTTTC; CDR3aa: CASSEAGFSGANVLTF
d_gene: NA; j_gene: TRBJ1-1; v_gene: TRBV6-1; CDR3nt: TGTGCCAGCAGTGAAGCGGGGAGGGACGGAGCTTTCTTT; CDR3aa: CASSEAGRDGAFF
d_gene: NA; j_gene: TRBJ1-1; v_gene: TRBV30; CDR3nt: TGTGCCTGGAGTGTACGTGGGACTGAAGCTTTCTTT; CDR3aa: CAWSVRGTEAFF